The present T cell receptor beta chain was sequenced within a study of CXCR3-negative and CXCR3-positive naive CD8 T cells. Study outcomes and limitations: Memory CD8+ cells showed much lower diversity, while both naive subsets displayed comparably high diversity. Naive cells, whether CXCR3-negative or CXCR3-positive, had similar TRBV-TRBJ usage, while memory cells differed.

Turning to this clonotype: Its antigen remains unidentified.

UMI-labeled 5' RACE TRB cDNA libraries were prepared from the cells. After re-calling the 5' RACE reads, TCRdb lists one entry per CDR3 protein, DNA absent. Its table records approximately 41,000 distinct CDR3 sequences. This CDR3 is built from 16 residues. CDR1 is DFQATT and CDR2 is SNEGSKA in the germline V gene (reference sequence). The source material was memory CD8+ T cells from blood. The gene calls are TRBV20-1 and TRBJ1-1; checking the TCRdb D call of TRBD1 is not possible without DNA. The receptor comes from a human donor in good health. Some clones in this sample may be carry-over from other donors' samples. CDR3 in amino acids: CSASIFREPPNTEAFF.